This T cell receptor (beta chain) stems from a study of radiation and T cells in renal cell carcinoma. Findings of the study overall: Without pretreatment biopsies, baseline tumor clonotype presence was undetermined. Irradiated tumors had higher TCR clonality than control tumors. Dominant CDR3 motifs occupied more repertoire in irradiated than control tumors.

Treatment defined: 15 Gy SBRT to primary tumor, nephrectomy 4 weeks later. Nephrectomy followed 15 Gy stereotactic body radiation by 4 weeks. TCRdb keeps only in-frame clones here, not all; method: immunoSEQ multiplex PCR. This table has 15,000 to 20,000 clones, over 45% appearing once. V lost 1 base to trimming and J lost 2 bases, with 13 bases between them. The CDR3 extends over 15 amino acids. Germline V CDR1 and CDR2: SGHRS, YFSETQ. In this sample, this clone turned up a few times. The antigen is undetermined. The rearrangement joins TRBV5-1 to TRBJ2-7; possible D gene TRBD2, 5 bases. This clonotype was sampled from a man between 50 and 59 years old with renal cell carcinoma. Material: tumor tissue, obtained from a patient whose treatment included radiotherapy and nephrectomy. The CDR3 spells CASSLFADYAYEQYF. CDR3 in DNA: TGCGCCAGCAGCTTGTTTGCTGACTATGCCTACGAGCAGTACTTC.